The T cell receptor beta chain described here comes from a study of shared clonotypes between healthy human individuals. Notes on the study in general: Clonotype sharing among donors, it was expected, would be affected by sequencing depth. Memory subsets had estimated richness that was generally smaller than that of naive subsets. Approximately 4.5% was the fraction of naive CD4 clonotypes found shared across a handful of donors.

The table came from immunoSEQ multiplex PCR; TCRdb's copy has only in-frame clones and leaves some out. This table has 800,000 or so clones, 96% appearing once. This clone was detected once. As yet, its antigen is unknown. Naive CD8 isolation took CD45RO-negative cells positively selected for CCR7 and excluded terminally differentiated effector memory CD45RA+ cells. There are 16 residues in the CDR3. Germline lookup yields CDR1 MNHEY and CDR2 SMNVEV (reference sequence). V was trimmed by 8 bases and J by 0 bases, leaving 19 bases between them. This chain uses TRBV27 with TRBJ1-1; tentatively, D is TRBD1 (5 bases). The specimen was naive CD8+ T cells sorted from blood. This TCR was recovered from a man aged 25 to 40 in good health. CDR3 nucleotide sequence: TGTGCCAGCGCCACCCGAGGTAAGGGGATGAACACTGAAGCTTTCTTT. This sequence encodes CASATRGKGMNTEAFF.